What follows describes a single TCR beta chain. The data originate from a study of sequential checkpoint blockade in melanoma. Study background: First-line arms were nivolumab then ipilimumab, or the reverse, randomized 1:1. Both treatment sequences were followed by maintenance nivolumab.

Sequencing used immunoSEQ multiplex PCR; TCRdb keeps in-frame clones, though not all of them. This table has about 5,000 clones, 70% to 80% appearing once. Indicated treatment: randomized to nivolumab then ipilimumab (arm A) or the reverse (arm B). DNA-damaging chemotherapy had not been given to any patient beforehand. Live CD3+CD8+ CD19− CD56− cells were sorted from PBMCs. The receptor comes from a human donor with melanoma. The sequencing used CD8+ T cells sorted from blood (inferred from file names), collected from a patient given nivolumab and ipilimumab in sequence.

CDR3 protein: CASSSEGRSGAFF. For the CDR3, the DNA is TGTGCCAGCAGCTCCGAGGGGAGGAGTGGGGCTTTCTTT. The rearrangement links TRBV5-4 to TRBJ1-1, with D perhaps matching TRBD1 (5 bases). This CDR3 contains 13 residues. Germline V gives CDR1 SGHNT, CDR2 YYREEE (reference sequence). Trimming took 3 bases from V and 11 from J, leaving 17 bases between them.